The T cell receptor beta chain described here comes from a study of immune evolution from preneoplasia to lung adenocarcinoma. Study observations and caveats: Clonality was highest in normal lung, lower in later-stage lesions apparently.

Only in-frame clones appear in the TCRdb table, and some are missing; sequencing was by immunoSEQ multiplex PCR. The data show thousands of clones, around 75% seen once. H&E slides confirmed each diagnosis, reviewed by two pathologists independently. Germline CDR1 LNHDA, CDR2 SQIVND (reference sequence). This CDR3 comprises 14 residues. V gave up 1 base and J gave up 3 bases, with 10 bases separating them. A word on this clone: The antigen is not known.

Sequenced sample: FFPE invasive lung adenocarcinoma tissue. This receptor was obtained from a person in their 60s with lung adenocarcinoma. This chain joins TRBV19 and TRBJ2-7; tentatively, D is TRBD2 (6 bases). CDR3 amino acids: CASSIGSGSYEQYF. CDR3 nucleotides: TGTGCCAGTAGTATAGGTAGCGGAAGCTACGAGCAGTACTTC. Full variable domain (remainder filled in from reference TRBV19 and TRBJ2-7): DGGITQSPKYLFRKEGQNVTLSCEQNLNHDAMYWYRQDPGQGLRLIYYSQIVNDFQKGDIAEGYSVSREKKESFPLTVTSAQKNPTAFYLCASSIGSGSYEQYFGPGTRLTVT.